The text below deals with one TCR beta chain. This specimen belongs to a study of blood T cell repertoires in COVID-19. Overall study: There were acute and convalescent COVID-19 samples, and they came from the United States, Italy and Spain. The analysed material was cDNA or gDNA that came from T cells, B-cell-depleted T cells, or PBMCs.

Per the authors' pipeline: Scientists estimated how many nucleated cells there were by amplifying reference gene primers. Measured with immunoSEQ multiplex PCR; TCRdb has only the in-frame clones, and not every one. V and J calls and clone size are copied from that table; D and trimming were computed from the DNA. The sample lists roughly 56,000 clones; roughly 86% were seen once. The CDR3 extends over 13 amino acids. Per the germline V gene, CDR1 is MGHDK and CDR2 is SYGVNS. V was shortened by 4 bases and J by 4 bases, with 11 bases between the two germline ends. The rearrangement links TRBV25-1 to TRBJ2-7; perhaps TRBD2 as D (5 bases). The clonotype originates from a human donor in a cohort sampled during active COVID-19. Sequencing input: peripheral blood. DNA for the CDR3: TGTGCCAGCAGTGGCGGGTGGGGATACGAGCAGTACTTC. It translates to CASSGGWGYEQYF.